One sample yielded the 10 T cell receptor beta chains listed below, sequenced in a study of T cell responses to AZD1222 COVID-19 vaccine (dated by TCRdb to 2020 to 2022). Receptor libraries were prepared by the immunoSEQ multiplex PCR assay. TCRdb took over this immuneACCESS table, retaining in-frame rearrangements with V and J assigned. Such tables are incomplete; in checked studies, under half of the missing clones stem from an unresolved V gene, and the remainder is unexplained. This sample is represented by about 120,000 clones; 80% to 90% of them were singletons. The ten largest account for about 1.2% of the sample. The time point label here, explained by the study, means: baseline before first vaccination. This material consisted of peripheral blood, taken on day 0 of AZD1222 vaccination. The receptor set was obtained from an adult in good health.

The chain links TRBV30 to TRBJ1-1; TRBD1 aligns across 7 bases. Unmatched junction bases numbered 6, after V lost 2 bases and J lost 3 bases. Germline lookup yields CDR1 GTSNPN and CDR2 SVGIG (reference sequence). CDR3 size: 14 residues. CDR3 sequence (DNA): TGTGCCTGGAGTCCCAAAACAGGGGACACTGAAGCTTTCTTT. It is translated as CAWSPKTGDTEAFF.

The V gene is TRBV7-8, the J gene TRBJ1-4; D is ambiguous. The germline V and J ends were trimmed by 1 base and 14 bases, with 11 bases remaining between them. CDR3 length: 12 amino acids. Germline V gene lookup returns CDR1 SGHVS and CDR2 FQNEAQ. CDR3 protein: CASSLGWKKLFF. The CDR3 nucleotides read TGTGCCAGCAGCTTAGGATGGAAGAAGCTGTTTTTT.

The genes are TRBV2 and TRBJ2-7; 8 bases match TRBD1. CDR3 length: 16 residues. V lost 4 bases, J lost 3 bases, and 11 bases stayed unmatched. CDR1 is SNHLY, CDR2 FYNNEI, per germline. CDR3 sequence (DNA): TGTGCCAGCAGTGCGAGCCAGGGGGCAGTAGGCTACGAGCAGTACTTC. Translation gives CASSASQGAVGYEQYF.

V and J are TRBV3-1 (or the pseudogene TRBV3-2) and TRBJ2-6; no clear D gene. CDR3 length: 17 amino acids. The ends were cut back, 1 base at V and 0 bases at J, with 10 bases in the middle. The germline V gene has CDR1 LGHDT and CDR2 YNNKEL (reference sequence). The DNA for the CDR3 is TGTGCCAGCAGCCAAGTTGAACACCTCTCTGGGGCCAACGTCCTGACTTTC. Its protein is CASSQVEHLSGANVLTF.

The gene calls are TRBV7-2 and TRBJ2-5; D is undetermined. Trimming removed 4 bases at V and 2 bases at J, with 14 bases between. Germline V CDR1 and CDR2: SGHTA, FQGNSA. CDR3 length equals 15 residues. The DNA of the CDR3 is TGTGCCAGCAGCTCAAATCCCACGAAACAAGAGACCCAGTACTTC. Translating it yields CASSSNPTKQETQYF.

The chain links TRBV6-5 to TRBJ2-2, with D perhaps TRBD1 or TRBD2 (5 bases each). Trimming pared 2 bases from V and 6 bases from J, leaving 13 bases between. Germline CDR1 reads MNHEY; CDR2 reads SVGAGI. The CDR3 length is 15 residues. The CDR3 here is CASSYQGRDPGELFF. The CDR3 DNA follows: TGTGCCAGCAGTTACCAGGGACGGGATCCCGGGGAGCTGTTTTTT.

V and J are TRBV25-1 and TRBJ1-1; D remains ambiguous. The CDR3 has 13 residues. From germline, CDR1 is MGHDK and CDR2 SYGVNS. Trimming shortened V by 3 bases and J by 1 base, and 6 bases separated the two germline ends. The CDR3 spells CASSETQNTEAFF. CDR3 nucleotides: TGTGCCAGCAGTGAGACGCAGAACACTGAAGCTTTCTTT.

V usage is TRBV5-5 and J usage is TRBJ2-3; no reliable D call. With 7 bases removed from V and 0 bases from J, the gap between germline ends came to 18 bases. The CDR3 consists of 16 residues. Germline V lookup: CDR1 SGHKS, CDR2 YYEKEE (reference sequence). The CDR3 loop reads CASSSLTGSSTDTQYF. The CDR3 DNA reads TGTGCCAGCTCGAGCTTGACCGGTTCTAGCACAGATACGCAGTATTTT.

This clone was counted a few times. The chain couples TRBV3-1 (or the pseudogene TRBV3-2) to TRBJ1-2; D gene ambiguous. Trimming removed 0 bases from V and 4 bases from J, with 12 bases in between. The germline CDR1 and CDR2 sequences are LGHDT and YNNKEL (reference sequence). This CDR3 has 15 amino acids. CDR3 amino acids: CASSQDLGGRYGYTF. The DNA for the CDR3 is TGTGCCAGCAGCCAAGATCTGGGAGGGCGCTATGGCTACACCTTC.

The V gene is TRBV6-6, the J gene TRBJ2-5, with TRBD2 matching over 9 bases. V lost 5 bases to trimming and J lost 0 bases; unmatched junction nucleotides: 16. The CDR3 is made up of 19 amino acids. From germline, CDR1 is MNHNY and CDR2 SVGAGI (reference sequence). CDR3 DNA sequence: TGTGCCAGCAGTCCCTTACAGCAGTGGGGACTAGCCCACCAAGAGACCCAGTACTTC. Its translation is CASSPLQQWGLAHQETQYF.